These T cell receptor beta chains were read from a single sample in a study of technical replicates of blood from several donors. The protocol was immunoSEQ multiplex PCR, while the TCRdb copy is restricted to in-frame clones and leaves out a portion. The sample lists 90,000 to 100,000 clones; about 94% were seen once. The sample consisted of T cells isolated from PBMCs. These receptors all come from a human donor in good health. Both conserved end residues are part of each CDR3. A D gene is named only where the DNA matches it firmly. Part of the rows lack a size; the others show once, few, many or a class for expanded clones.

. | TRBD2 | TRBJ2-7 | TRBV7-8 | CASSKLRGNEQYF | TGTGCCAGCAGCAAACTGCGGGGGAACGAGCAGTACTTC
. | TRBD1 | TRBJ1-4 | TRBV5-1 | CASGQGDINEKLFF | TGCGCCAGCGGACAGGGGGACATTAATGAAAAACTGTTTTTT
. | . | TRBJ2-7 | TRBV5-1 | CASSLSSYFYEQYF | TGCGCCAGCAGCTTGTCCTCGTACTTCTACGAGCAGTACTTC
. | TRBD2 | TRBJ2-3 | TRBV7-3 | CASSPSGGPTDTQYF | TGTGCCAGCAGCCCGAGCGGGGGACCCACAGATACGCAGTATTTT
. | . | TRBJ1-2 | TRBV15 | CATSRDLAVYGYTF | TGTGCCACCAGCAGAGATCTGGCGGTCTATGGCTACACCTTC
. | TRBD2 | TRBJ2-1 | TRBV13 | CASSDGMVRIAGVRGEQFF | TGTGCCAGCAGCGACGGGATGGTGCGTATAGCGGGAGTTCGCGGTGAGCAGTTCTTC
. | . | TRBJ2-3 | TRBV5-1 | CASSLPGETDTQYF | TGCGCCAGCAGCTTGCCGGGGGAGACAGATACGCAGTATTTT
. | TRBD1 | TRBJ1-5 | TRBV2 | CASRRDRTNQPQHF | TGTGCCAGCAGGAGGGACAGGACGAATCAGCCCCAGCATTTT
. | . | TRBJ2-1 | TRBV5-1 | CASSLGLSADNEQFF | TGCGCCAGCAGCTTGGGACTATCAGCCGACAATGAGCAGTTCTTC
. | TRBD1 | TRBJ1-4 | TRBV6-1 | CASSETAYRGNPEKLFF | TGTGCCAGCAGTGAAACCGCCTACAGGGGTAACCCAGAAAAACTGTTTTTT
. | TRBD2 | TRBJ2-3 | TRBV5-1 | CASSTSGGLTDTQYF | TGCGCCAGCAGCACTAGCGGGGGACTCACAGATACGCAGTATTTT
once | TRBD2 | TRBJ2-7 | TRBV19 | CASSIPRLAGGTYEQYF | TGTGCCAGTAGTATCCCCCGATTGGCGGGGGGAACCTACGAGCAGTACTTC
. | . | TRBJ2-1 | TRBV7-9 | CASSPMGLHNEQFF | TGTGCCAGCAGCCCGATGGGACTGCACAATGAGCAGTTCTTC
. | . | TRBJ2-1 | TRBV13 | CASSLLVQERGEQFF | TGTGCCAGCAGTTTACTAGTACAGGAAAGGGGGGAGCAGTTCTTC
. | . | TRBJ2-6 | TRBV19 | CASSMRVGGVGPTPGANVLTF | TGTGCCAGTAGTATGCGGGTCGGTGGGGTCGGGCCTACGCCTGGGGCCAACGTCCTGACTTTC
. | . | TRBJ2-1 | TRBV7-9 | CASSQIRVGGYNEQFF | TGTGCCAGCAGCCAGATCCGGGTAGGGGGTTACAATGAGCAGTTCTTC
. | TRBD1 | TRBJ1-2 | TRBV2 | CAGRTGGIYGYTF | TGTGCCGGAAGGACAGGGGGCATCTATGGCTACACCTTC
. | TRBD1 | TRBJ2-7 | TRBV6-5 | CASSYSQGQYEQYF | TGTGCCAGCAGTTACTCCCAGGGACAGTACGAGCAGTACTTC
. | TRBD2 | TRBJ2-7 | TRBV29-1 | CSVQWGLAGGGYEQYF | TGCAGCGTTCAATGGGGACTAGCGGGAGGGGGCTACGAGCAGTACTTC
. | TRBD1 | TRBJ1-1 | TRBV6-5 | CASSSQGALTEAFF | TGTGCCAGCAGTTCACAGGGGGCGCTTACTGAAGCTTTCTTT
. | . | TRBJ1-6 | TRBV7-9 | CASSYREGDNSPLHF | TGTGCCAGCAGCTACAGGGAGGGGGATAATTCACCCCTCCACTTT
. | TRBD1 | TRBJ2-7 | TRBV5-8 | CASSSDRYEQYF | TGTGCCAGCAGCTCGGACAGGTACGAGCAGTACTTC